This T cell receptor beta chain was identified in a study of spatial heterogeneity in lung cancer. Time point of the sample: sample taken at primary tumor resection. TCRs were sequenced from unsorted whole RNA of tumor, nontumor lung or PBMC. TCRdb independently ran MiXCR on the 5' RACE reads; one entry per CDR3 protein. The sample has some 34,000 distinct CDR3 sequences, under 8.5% seen once; the top ten hold approximately 30%. The CDR3 spans 14 residues. Losses at the gene ends were 6 bases for V and 2 bases for J; bases not matched to a gene: 8. Per germline, CDR1 DFQATT and CDR2 SNEGSKA (reference sequence). This clonotype was counted between two and nine times.

The TCR comes from a female donor with early-stage non-small cell lung cancer. The sequences come from PBMCs, collected at surgery. The V call is TRBV20-1, the J call TRBJ2-7; the match to TRBD2 covers 9 bases. The CDR3 sequence: CSATLAGRTYEQYF. DNA for the CDR3: TGCAGTGCCACCCTAGCGGGAAGAACCTACGAGCAGTACTTC.